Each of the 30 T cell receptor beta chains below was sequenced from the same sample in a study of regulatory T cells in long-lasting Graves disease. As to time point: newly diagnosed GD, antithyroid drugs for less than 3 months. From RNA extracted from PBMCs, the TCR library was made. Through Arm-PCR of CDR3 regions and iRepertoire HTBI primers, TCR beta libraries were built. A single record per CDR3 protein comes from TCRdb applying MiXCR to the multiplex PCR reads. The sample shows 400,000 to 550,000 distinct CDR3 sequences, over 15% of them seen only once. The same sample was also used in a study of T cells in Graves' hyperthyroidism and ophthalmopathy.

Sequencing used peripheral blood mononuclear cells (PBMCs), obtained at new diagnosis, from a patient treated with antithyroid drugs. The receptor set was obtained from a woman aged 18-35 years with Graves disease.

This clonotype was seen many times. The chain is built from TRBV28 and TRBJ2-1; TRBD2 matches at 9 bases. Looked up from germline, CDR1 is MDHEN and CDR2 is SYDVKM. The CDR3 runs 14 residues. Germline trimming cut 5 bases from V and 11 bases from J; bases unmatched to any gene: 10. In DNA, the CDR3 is TGTGCCAGCAGTCTAGAGATTAGCGGGAGTCAGCAGTTCTTC. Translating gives CASSLEISGSQQFF.

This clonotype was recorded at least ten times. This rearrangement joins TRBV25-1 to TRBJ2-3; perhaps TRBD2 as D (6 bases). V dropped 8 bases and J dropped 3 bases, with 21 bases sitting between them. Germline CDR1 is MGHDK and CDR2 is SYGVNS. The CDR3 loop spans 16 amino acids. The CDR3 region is CASSSPGLGMTDTQYF. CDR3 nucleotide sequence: TGTGCCAGCTCTTCCCCGGGACTGGGAATGACAGATACGCAGTATTTT.

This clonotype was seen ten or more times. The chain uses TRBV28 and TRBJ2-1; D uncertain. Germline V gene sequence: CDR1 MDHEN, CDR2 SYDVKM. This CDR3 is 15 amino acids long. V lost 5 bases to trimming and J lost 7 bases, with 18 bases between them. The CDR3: CASSPAGRLPNEQFF. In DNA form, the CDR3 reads TGTGCCAGCAGTCCAGCCGGGCGTTTGCCAAATGAGCAGTTCTTC.

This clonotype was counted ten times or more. CDR3 loop: CASSLEGASTDTQYF. The CDR3 bases are TGTGCCAGCAGCTTAGAGGGGGCCAGCACAGATACGCAGTATTTT. The gene calls are TRBV7-3 and TRBJ2-3, with 7 bases identical to TRBD1. The trim removed 2 bases at V and 0 bases at J, leaving 2 bases unmatched. The CDR3 length is 15 residues. CDR1 is SGHTA and CDR2 is FQGTGA in the germline V gene.

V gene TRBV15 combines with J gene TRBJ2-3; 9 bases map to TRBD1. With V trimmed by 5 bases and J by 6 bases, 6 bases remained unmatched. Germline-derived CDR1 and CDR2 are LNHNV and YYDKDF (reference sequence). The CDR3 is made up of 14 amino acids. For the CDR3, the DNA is TGTGCCACCAGCCCCGACAGGGGGAGGGATACGCAGTATTTT. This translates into CATSPDRGRDTQYF.

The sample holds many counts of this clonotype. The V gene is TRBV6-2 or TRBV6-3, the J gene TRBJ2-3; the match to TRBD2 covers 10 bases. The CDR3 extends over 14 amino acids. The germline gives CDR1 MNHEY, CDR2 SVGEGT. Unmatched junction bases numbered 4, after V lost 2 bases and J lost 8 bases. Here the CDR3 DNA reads TGTGCCAGCAGTTACACAACTAGCGGGACTACGCAGTATTTT. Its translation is CASSYTTSGTTQYF.

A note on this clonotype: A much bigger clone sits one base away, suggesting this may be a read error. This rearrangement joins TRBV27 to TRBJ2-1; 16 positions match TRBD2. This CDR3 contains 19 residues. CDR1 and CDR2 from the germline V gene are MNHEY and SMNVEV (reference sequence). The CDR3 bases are TGTGCCAGCAGACCCATACCGGGACTAGCGGGAGGGGTGGACAATAAGCAGTTCTTC. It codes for CASRPIPGLAGGVDNKQFF.

The CDR3 here is CSARDRTSGANVLTF. The CDR3 DNA follows: TGCAGTGCTAGAGACAGGACCTCTGGGGCCAACGTCCTGACTTTC. V is TRBV20-1 and J is TRBJ2-6; no clear D. Germline V gene data show CDR1 as DFQATT and CDR2 as SNEGSKA (reference sequence). The V and J ends lost 0 bases and 0 bases respectively, with 6 bases between them. The CDR3 runs to 15 residues.

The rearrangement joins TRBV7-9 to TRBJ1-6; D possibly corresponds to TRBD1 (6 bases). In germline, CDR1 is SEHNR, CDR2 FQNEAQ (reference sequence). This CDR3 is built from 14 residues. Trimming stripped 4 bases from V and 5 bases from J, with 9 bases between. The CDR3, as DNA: TGTGCCAGCAGCTCCTGGACAGATAATTCACCCCTCCACTTT. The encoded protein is CASSSWTDNSPLHF.

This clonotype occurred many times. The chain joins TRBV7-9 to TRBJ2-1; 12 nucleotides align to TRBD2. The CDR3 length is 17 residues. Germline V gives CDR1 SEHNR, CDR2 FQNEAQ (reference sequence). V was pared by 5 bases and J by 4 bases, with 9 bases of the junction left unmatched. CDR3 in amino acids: CASSHGLAGNPYNEQFF. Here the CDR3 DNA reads TGTGCCAGCAGCCACGGACTAGCGGGAAACCCGTACAATGAGCAGTTCTTC.

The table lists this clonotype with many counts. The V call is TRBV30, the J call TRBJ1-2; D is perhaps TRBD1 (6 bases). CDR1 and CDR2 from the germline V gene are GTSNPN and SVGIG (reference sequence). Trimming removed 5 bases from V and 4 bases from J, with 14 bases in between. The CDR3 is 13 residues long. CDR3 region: CAWLGHLPYGYTF. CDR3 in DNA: TGTGCCTGGTTGGGACATTTACCCTATGGCTACACCTTC.

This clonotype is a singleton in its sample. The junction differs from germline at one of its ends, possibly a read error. CDR3 in DNA: TGCGCCAGCAGCCAGACCTCCGGGACAGGGCCCTATGGCTACACCTTC. Its protein is CASSQTSGTGPYGYTF. V and J are TRBV11-2 and TRBJ1-2; 9 bases match TRBD1. This CDR3 has 16 residues. Germline-derived CDR1 and CDR2 are SGHAT and FQNNGV. Full variable domain (remainder filled in from reference TRBV11-2 and TRBJ1-2): EAGVAQSPRYKIIEKRQSVAFWCNPISGHATLYWYQQILGQGPKLLIQFQNNGVVDDSQLPKDRFSAERLKGVDSTLKIQPAKLEDSAVYLCASSQTSGTGPYGYTFGSGTRLTVV.

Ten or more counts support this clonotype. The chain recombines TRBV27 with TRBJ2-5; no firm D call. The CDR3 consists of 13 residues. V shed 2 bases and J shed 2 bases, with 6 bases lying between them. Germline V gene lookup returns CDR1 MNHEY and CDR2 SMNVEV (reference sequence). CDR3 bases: TGTGCCAGCAGTTTACGGCAACAAGAGACCCAGTACTTC. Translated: CASSLRQQETQYF.

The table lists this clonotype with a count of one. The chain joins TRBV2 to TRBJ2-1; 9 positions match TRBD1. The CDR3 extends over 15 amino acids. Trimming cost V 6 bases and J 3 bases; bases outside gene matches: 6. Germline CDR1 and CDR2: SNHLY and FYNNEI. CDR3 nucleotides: TGTGCCAGCAGGGCCGGGACAGGGATCTACAATGAGCAGTTCTTC. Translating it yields CASRAGTGIYNEQFF.

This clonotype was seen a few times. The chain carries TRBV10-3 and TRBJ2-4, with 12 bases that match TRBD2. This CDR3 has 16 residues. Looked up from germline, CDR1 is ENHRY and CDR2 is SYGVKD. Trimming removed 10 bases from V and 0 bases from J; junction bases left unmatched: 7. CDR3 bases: TGTGCCAGCAGGCGACTAGCGGGAGAAGCCAAAAACATTCAGTACTTC. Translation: CASRRLAGEAKNIQYF.

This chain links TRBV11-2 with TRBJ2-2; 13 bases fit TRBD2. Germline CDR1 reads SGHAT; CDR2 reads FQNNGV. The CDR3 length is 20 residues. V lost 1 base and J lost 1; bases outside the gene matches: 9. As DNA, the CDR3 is TGTGCCAGCAGCTTAGGGGAACTAGCGGGAGGGCCCCTGAACACCGGGGAGCTGTTTTTT. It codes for CASSLGELAGGPLNTGELFF.

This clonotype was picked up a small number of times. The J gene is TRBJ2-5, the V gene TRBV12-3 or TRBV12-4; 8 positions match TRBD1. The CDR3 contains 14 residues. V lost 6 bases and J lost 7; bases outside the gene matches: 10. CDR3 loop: CASSPTGEGGTQYF. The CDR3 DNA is TGTGCCAGCAGCCCGACAGGGGAAGGTGGGACCCAGTACTTC.

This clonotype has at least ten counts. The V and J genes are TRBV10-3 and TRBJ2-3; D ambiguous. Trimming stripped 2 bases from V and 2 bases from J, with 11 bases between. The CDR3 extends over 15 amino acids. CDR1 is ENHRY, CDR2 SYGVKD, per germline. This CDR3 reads CAISERTSDTDTQYF. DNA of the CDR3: TGTGCCATCAGTGAGCGGACGTCTGACACAGATACGCAGTATTTT.

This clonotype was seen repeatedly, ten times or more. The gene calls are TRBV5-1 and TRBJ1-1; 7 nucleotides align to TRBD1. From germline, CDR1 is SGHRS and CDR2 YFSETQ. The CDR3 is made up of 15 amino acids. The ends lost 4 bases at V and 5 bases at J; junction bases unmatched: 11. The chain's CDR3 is CASSEGEGATTEAFF. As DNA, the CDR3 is TGCGCCAGCAGCGAGGGGGAGGGGGCTACGACTGAAGCTTTCTTT.

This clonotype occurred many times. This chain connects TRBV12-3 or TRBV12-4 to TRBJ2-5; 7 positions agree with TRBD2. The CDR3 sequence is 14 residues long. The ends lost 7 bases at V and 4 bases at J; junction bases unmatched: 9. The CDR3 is CASTHGRERETQYF. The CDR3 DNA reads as TGTGCCAGCACCCACGGGCGGGAGAGAGAGACCCAGTACTTC.

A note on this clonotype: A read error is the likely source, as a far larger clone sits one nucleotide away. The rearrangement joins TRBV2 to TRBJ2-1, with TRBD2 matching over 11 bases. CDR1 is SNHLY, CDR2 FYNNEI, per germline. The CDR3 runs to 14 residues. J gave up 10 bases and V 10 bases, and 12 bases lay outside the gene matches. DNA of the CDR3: TGTGCCACGGGGAGGGCTAGCGGGGGGTACGAGCAGTTCTTC. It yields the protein CATGRASGGYEQFF.

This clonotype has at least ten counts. CDR3: CASSDGLSNQPQHF. The CDR3 nucleotides read TGTGCCAGCAGCGACGGACTAAGCAATCAGCCCCAGCATTTT. The chain carries TRBV6-1 and TRBJ1-5; no reliable D call. The CDR3 is 14 residues long. Trimming stripped 6 bases from V and 1 base from J, with 10 bases between. The V gene's germline CDR1 is MNHNS and CDR2 SASEGT.

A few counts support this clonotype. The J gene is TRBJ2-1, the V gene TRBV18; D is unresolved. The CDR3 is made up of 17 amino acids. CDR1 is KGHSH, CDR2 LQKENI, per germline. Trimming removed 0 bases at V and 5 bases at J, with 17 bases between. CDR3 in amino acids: CASSPPAQTFYDNEQFF. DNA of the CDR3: TGTGCCAGCTCACCACCGGCACAGACCTTTTACGACAATGAGCAGTTCTTC. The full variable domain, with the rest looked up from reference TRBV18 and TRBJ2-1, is NAGVMQNPRHLVRRRGQEARLRCSPMKGHSHVYWYRQLPEEGLKFMVYLQKENIIDESGMPKERFSAEFPKEGPSILRIQQVVRGDSAAYFCASSPPAQTFYDNEQFFGPGTRLTVL.

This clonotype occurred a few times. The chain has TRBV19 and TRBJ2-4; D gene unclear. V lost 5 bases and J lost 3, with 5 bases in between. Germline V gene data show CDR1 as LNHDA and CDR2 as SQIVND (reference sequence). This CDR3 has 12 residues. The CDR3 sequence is CASSPSKNIQYF. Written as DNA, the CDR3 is TGTGCCAGTAGTCCCAGCAAAAACATTCAGTACTTC. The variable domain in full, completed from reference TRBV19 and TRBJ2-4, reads DGGITQSPKYLFRKEGQNVTLSCEQNLNHDAMYWYRQDPGQGLRLIYYSQIVNDFQKGDIAEGYSVSREKKESFPLTVTSAQKNPTAFYLCASSPSKNIQYFGAGTRLSVL.

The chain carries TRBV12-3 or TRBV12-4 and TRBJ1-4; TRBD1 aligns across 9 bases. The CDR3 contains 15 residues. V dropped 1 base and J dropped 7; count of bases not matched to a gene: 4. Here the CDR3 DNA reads TGTGCCAGCAGTTTAGAAGACAGGGGGACTGAAAAACTGTTTTTT. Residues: CASSLEDRGTEKLFF.

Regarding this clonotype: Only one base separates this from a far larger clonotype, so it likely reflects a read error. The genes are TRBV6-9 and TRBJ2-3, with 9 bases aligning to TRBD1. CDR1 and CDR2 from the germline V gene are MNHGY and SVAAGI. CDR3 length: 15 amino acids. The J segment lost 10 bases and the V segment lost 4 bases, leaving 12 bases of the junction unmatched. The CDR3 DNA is TGTGCCAGCAGTTGGAGCGACAGGGGGATGAGGCCGCAGTATTTT. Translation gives CASSWSDRGMRPQYF.

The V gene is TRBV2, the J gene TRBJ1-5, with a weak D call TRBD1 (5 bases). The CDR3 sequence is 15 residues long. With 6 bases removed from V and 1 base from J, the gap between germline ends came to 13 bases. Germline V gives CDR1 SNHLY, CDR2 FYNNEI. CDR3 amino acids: CASRVREGSNQPQHF. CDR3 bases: TGTGCCAGCAGGGTCCGGGAGGGGAGCAATCAGCCCCAGCATTTT.

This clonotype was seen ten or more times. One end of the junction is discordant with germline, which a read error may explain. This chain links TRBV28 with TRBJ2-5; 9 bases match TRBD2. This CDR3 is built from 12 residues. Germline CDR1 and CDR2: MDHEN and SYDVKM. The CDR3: CASSARGTSIHF. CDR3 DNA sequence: TGTGCCAGCAGTGCTAGGGGGACTAGCATACACTTC.

The DNA for the CDR3 is TGTGCCAGCAGCGTAACCCCCCTAACTGGGAATCATGGCTACACCTTC. Protein product: CASSVTPLTGNHGYTF. V gene TRBV9 combines with J gene TRBJ1-2; D gene uncertain. CDR1 is SGDLS, CDR2 YYNGEE, per germline. The CDR3 is made up of 16 amino acids. The V end was cut by 1 base, the J end by 6 bases, with 19 bases between.

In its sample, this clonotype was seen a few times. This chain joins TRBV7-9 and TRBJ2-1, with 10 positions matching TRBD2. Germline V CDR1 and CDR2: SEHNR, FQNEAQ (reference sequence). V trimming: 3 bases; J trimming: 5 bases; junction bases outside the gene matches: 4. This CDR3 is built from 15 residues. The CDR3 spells CASSLGLAYHNEQFF. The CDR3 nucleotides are TGTGCCAGCAGCTTGGGACTAGCGTACCACAATGAGCAGTTCTTC.